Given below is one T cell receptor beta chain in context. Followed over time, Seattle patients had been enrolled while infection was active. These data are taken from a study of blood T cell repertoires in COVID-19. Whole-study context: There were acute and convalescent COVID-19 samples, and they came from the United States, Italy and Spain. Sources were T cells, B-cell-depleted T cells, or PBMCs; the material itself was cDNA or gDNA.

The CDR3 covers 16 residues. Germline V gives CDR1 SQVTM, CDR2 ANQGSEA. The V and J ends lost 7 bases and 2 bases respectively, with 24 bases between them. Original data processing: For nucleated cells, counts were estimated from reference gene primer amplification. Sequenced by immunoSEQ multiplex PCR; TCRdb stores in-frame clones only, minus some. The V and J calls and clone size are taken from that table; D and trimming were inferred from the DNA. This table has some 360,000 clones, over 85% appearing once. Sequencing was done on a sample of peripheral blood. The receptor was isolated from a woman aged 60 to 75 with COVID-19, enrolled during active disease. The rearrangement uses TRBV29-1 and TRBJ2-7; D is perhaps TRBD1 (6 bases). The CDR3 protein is CSAYQDSGRPTYEQYF. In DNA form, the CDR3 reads TGCAGCGCCTACCAGGACAGTGGCCGTCCCACCTACGAGCAGTACTTC.